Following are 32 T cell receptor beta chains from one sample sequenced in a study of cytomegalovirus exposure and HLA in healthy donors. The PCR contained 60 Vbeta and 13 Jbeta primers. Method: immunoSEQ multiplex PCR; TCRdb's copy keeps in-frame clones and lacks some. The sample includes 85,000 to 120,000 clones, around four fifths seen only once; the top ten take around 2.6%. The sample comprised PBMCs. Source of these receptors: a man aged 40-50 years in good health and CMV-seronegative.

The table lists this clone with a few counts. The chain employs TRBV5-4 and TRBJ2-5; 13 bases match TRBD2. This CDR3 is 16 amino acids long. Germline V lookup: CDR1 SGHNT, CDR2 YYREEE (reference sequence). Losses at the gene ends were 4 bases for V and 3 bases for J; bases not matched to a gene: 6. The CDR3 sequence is CASSRVTSGGKETQYF. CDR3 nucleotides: TGTGCCAGCAGCCGGGTGACTAGCGGGGGGAAAGAGACCCAGTACTTC.

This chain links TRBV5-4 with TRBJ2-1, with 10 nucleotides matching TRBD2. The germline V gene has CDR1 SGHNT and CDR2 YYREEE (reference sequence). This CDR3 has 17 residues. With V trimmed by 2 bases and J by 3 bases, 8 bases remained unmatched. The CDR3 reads CASSFTASSGGYNEQFF. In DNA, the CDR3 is TGTGCCAGCAGCTTTACCGCCTCTAGCGGGGGCTACAATGAGCAGTTCTTC. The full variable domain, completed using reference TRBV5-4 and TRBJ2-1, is ETGVTQSPTHLIKTRGQQVTLRCSSQSGHNTVSWYQQALGQGPQFIFQYYREEENGRGNFPPRFSGLQFPNYSSELNVNALELDDSALYLCASSFTASSGGYNEQFFGPGTRLTVL.

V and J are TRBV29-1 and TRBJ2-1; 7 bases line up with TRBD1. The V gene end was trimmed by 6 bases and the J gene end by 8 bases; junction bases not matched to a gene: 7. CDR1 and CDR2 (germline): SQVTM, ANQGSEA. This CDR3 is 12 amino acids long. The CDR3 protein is CSVGPGQHEQFF. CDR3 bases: TGCAGCGTCGGACCGGGACAGCATGAGCAGTTCTTC.

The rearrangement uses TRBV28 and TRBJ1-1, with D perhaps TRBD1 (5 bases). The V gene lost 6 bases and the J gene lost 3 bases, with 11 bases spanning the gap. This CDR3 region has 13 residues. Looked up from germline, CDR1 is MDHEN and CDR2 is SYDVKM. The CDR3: CASSSPGHTEAFF. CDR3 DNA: TGTGCCAGCAGCTCGCCAGGGCACACTGAAGCTTTCTTT.

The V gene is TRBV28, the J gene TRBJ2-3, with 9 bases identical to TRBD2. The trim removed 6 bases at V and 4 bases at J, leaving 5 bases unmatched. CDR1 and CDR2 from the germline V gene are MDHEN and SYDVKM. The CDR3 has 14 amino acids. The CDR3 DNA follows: TGTGCCAGCAGACCTAGCGGGGAGGCAGATACGCAGTATTTT. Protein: CASRPSGEADTQYF.

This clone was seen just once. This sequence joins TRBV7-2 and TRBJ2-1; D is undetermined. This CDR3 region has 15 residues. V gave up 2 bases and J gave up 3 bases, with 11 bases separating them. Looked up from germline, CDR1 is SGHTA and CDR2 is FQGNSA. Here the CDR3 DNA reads TGTGCCAGCAGCTTACCCTCTGCCTACTACAATGAGCAGTTCTTC. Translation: CASSLPSAYYNEQFF.

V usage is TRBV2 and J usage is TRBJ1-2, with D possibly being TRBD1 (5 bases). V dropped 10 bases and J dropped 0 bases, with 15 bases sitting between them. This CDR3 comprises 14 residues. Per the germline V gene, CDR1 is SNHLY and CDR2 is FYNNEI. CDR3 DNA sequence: TGTGCCAACGTACAGGAAGGCGCTAACTATGGCTACACCTTC. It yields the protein CANVQEGANYGYTF.

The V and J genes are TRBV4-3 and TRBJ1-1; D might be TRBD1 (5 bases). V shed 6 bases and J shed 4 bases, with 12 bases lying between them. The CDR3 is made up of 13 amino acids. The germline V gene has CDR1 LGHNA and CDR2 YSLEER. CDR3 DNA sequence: TGCGCCAGCAGGGGCCGGGGGGGCACTGAAGCTTTCTTT. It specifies CASRGRGGTEAFF.

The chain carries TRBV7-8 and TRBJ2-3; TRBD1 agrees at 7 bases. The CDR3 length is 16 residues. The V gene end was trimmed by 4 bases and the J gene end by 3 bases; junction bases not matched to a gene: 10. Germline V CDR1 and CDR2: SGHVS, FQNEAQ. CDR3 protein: CASSSRDRSSTDTQYF. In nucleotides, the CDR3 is TGTGCCAGCAGCTCCCGGGACAGAAGCTCGACAGATACGCAGTATTTT.

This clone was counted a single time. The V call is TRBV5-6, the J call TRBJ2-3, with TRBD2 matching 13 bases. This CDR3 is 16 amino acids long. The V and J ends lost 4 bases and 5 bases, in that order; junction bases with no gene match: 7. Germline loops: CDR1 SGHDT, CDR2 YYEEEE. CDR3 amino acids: CASSLELAGGQDTQYF. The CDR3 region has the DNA TGTGCCAGCAGCCTTGAACTAGCGGGGGGGCAAGATACGCAGTATTTT.

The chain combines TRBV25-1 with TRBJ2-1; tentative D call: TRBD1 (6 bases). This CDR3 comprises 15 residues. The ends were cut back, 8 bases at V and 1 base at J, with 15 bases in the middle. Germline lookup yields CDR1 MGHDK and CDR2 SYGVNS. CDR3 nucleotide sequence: TGTGCCAGCGTGAGGGGGACATCATCCTACAATGAGCAGTTCTTC. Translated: CASVRGTSSYNEQFF.

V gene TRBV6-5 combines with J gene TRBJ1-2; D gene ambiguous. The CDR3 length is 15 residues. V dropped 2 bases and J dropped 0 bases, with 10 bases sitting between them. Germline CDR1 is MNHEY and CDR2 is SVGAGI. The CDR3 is CASSYEGGANYGYTF. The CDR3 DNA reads TGTGCCAGCAGTTACGAGGGAGGAGCTAACTATGGCTACACCTTC.

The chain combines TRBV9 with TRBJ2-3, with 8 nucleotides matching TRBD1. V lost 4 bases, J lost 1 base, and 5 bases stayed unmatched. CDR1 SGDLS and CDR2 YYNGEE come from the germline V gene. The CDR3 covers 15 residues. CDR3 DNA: TGTGCCAGCAGCTCACGACAGGGGCGCACAGATACGCAGTATTTT. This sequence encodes CASSSRQGRTDTQYF.

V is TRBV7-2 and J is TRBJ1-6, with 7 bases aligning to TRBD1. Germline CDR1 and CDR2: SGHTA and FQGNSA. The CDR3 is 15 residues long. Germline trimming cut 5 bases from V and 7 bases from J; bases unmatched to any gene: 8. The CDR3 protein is CASSPDRALNSPLHF. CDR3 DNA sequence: TGTGCCAGCAGCCCCGACAGGGCACTAAATTCACCCCTCCACTTT. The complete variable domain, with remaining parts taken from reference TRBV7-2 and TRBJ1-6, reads GAGVSQSPSNKVTEKGKDVELRCDPISGHTALYWYRQSLGQGLEFLIYFQGNSAPDKSGLPSDRFSAERTGGSVSTLTIQRTQQEDSAVYLCASSPDRALNSPLHFGNGTRLTVT.

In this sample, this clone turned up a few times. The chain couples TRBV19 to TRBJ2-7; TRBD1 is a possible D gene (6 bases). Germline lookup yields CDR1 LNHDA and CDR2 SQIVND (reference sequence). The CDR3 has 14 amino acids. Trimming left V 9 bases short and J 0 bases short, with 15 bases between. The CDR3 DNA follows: TGTGCCAGCAGAAGGACAGTGAGCTCCTACGAGCAGTACTTC. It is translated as CASRRTVSSYEQYF.

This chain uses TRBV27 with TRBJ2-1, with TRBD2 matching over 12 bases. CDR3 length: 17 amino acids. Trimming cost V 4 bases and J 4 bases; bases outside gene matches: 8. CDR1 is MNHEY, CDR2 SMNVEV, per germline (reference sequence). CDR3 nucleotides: TGTGCCAGCAGTTCCCTAGCGGGGGGGCCGCAATACAATGAGCAGTTCTTC. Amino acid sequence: CASSSLAGGPQYNEQFF.

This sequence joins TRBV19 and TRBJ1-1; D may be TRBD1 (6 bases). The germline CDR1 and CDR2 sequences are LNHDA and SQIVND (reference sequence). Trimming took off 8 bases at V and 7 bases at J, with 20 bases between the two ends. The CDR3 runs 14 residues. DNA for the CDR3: TGTGCCAGTGATGAAGGACAGCAGGGATTTGAAGCTTTCTTT. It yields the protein CASDEGQQGFEAFF.

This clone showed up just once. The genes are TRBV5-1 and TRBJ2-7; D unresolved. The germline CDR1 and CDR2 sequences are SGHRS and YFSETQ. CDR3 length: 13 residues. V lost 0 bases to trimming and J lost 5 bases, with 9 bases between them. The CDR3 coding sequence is TGCGCCAGCAGCTTGGCTACCCGCGACGAGCAGTACTTC. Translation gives CASSLATRDEQYF.

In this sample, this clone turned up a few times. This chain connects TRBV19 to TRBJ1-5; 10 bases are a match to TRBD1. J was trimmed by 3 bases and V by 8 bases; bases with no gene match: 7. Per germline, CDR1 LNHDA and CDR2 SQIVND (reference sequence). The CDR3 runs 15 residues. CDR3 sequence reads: CASGRTGGLNQPQHF. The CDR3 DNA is TGTGCCAGTGGAAGGACAGGGGGACTCAATCAGCCCCAGCATTTT.

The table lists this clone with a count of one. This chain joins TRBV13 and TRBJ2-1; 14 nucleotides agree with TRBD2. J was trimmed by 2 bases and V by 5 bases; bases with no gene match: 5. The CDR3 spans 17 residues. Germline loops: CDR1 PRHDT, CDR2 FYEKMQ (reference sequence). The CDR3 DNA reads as TGTGCCAGCAGCGCCCGGACTAGCGGGGGGCCCTACAATGAGCAGTTCTTC. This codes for CASSARTSGGPYNEQFF. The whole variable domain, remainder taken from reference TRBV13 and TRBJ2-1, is AAGVIQSPRHLIKEKRETATLKCYPIPRHDTVYWYQQGPGQDPQFLISFYEKMQSDKGSIPDRFSAQQFSDYHSELNMSSLELGDSALYFCASSARTSGGPYNEQFFGPGTRLTVL.

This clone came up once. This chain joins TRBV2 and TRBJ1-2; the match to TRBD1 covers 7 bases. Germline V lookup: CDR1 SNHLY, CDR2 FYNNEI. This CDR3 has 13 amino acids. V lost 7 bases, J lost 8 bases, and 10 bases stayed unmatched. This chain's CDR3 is CASIASGGRGYTF. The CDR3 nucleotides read TGTGCCAGCATTGCATCAGGGGGGCGAGGCTACACCTTC.

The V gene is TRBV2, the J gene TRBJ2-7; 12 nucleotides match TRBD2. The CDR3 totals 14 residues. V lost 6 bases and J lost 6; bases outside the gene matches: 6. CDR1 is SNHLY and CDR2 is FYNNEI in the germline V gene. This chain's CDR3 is CASSSSGGAAEQYF. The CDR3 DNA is TGTGCCAGCAGCTCTAGCGGGGGGGCGGCCGAGCAGTACTTC.

CDR3 DNA: TGTGCCATCAGTTCGTCATACCTAGCGGGGGGGAGTCGGGCAGATACGCAGTATTTT. It translates to CAISSSYLAGGSRADTQYF. This chain connects TRBV10-3 to TRBJ2-3, with 12 bases fitting TRBD2. The CDR3 totals 19 residues. V shed 5 bases and J 4 bases; nucleotides not matched to a gene: 16. Germline CDR1 reads ENHRY; CDR2 reads SYGVKD.

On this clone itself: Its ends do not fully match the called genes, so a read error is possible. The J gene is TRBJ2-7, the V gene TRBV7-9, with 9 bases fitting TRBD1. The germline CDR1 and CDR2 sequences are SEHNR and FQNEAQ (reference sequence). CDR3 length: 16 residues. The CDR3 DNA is TGTTCCAGCAGCTCCCAGACCGGGACAGGGTCCTACGAGCAGTACTTC. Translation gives CSSSSQTGTGSYEQYF.

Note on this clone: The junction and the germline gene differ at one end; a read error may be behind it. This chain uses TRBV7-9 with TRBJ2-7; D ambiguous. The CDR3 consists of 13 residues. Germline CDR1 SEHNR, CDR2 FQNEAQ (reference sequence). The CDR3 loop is CSSSLADLYEQYF. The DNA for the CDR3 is TGTTCCAGCAGCTTAGCCGACTTATACGAGCAGTACTTC.

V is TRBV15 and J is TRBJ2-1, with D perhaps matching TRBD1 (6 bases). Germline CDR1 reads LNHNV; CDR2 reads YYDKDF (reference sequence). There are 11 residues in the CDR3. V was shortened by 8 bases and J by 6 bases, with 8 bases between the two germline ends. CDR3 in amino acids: CATLDSNEQFF. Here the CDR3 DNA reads TGTGCCACCTTGGACAGCAATGAGCAGTTCTTC.

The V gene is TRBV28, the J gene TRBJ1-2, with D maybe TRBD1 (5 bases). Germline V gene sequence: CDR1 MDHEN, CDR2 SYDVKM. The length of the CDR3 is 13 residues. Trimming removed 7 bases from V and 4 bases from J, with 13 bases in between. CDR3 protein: CASTPTAGYGYTF. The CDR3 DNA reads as TGTGCCAGCACACCGACAGCCGGCTATGGCTACACCTTC.

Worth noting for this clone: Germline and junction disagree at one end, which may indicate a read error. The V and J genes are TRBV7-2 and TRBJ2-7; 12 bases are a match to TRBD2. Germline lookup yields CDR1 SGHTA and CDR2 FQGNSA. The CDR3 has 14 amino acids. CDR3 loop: CASSFGTSGYERYF. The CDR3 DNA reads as TGTGCCAGCAGCTTCGGGACTAGCGGGTACGAGCGGTACTTC.

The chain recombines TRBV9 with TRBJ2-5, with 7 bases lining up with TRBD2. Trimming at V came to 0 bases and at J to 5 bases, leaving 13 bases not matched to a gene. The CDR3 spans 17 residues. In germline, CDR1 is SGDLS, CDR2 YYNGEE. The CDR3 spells CASSVELGTTVGETQYF. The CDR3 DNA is TGTGCCAGCAGCGTAGAGCTGGGGACTACGGTGGGGGAGACCCAGTACTTC.

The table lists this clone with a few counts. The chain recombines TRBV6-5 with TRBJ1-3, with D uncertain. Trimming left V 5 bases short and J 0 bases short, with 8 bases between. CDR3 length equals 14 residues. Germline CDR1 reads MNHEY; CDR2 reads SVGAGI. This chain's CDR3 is CASSQVRSGNTIYF. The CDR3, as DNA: TGTGCCAGCAGTCAGGTTCGCTCTGGAAACACCATATATTTT.

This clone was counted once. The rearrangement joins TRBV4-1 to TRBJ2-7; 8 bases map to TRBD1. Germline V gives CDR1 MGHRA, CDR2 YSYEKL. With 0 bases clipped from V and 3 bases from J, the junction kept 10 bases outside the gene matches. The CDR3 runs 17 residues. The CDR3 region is CASSQDSPGQGYYEQYF. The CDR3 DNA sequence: TGCGCCAGCAGCCAAGATAGTCCAGGACAGGGATACTACGAGCAGTACTTC.

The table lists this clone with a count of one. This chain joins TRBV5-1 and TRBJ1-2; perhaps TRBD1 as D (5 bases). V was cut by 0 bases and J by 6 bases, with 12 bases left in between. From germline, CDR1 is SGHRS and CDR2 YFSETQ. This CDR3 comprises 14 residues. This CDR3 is CASSLGQGGDGYTF. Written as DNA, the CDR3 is TGCGCCAGCAGCTTGGGGCAGGGAGGCGATGGCTACACCTTC.